Below are 17 T cell receptor beta chains sequenced from a single sample in a study of T-cell memory formation after mild COVID-19. TCRdb called the 5' RACE reads again in MiXCR, with one record for every CDR3 protein. The table includes roughly 620,000 distinct CDR3 sequences, roughly 18% detected once. The specimen sequenced was PBMCs or a T cell subset sorted from them (not recorded which). The receptors originated from an adult woman who had mild COVID-19 (a few samples of this study predate the infection). Cell type and time point are not known.

The V call is TRBV7-2, the J call TRBJ2-1, with 9 bases identical to TRBD2. CDR3 length: 16 residues. From germline, CDR1 is SGHTA and CDR2 FQGNSA. The junction had 13 bases not matched to a gene; V was cut back by 1 base and J by 12 bases. The CDR3 bases are TGTGCCAGCAGCTTAGAGGCGGGACTAGCTACTTCAGGGCAGTTCTTC. Its translation: CASSLEAGLATSGQFF.

This clonotype appeared a single time. The rearrangement uses TRBV2 and TRBJ2-1; possibly TRBD2 for D (5 bases). The CDR3 has 14 residues. Trimming took off 6 bases at V and 5 bases at J, with 14 bases between the two ends. Germline CDR1 is SNHLY and CDR2 is FYNNEI. CDR3 in DNA: TGTGCCAGCAGGACCGGGGTATTGGACAATGAGCAGTTCTTC. Protein product: CASRTGVLDNEQFF.

This clonotype has more than one count but fewer than ten. This chain joins TRBV20-1 and TRBJ2-1; TRBD1 aligns across 8 bases. V trimming: 5 bases; J trimming: 6 bases; junction bases outside the gene matches: 9. Germline values: CDR1 DFQATT, CDR2 SNEGSKA (reference sequence). The CDR3 runs to 14 residues. The DNA of the CDR3 is TGCAGTGCTCCAGGGGGCACCATAATCAATGAGCAGTTCTTC. This translates into CSAPGGTIINEQFF.

The chain uses TRBV20-1 and TRBJ2-1, with D possibly TRBD2 on 6 matching bases. The CDR3 is 14 amino acids. CDR1 and CDR2 (germline): DFQATT, SNEGSKA (reference sequence). The germline V and J ends were trimmed by 1 base and 9 bases, with 16 bases remaining between them. The CDR3 reads CSARGGLFVSEQFF. In DNA, the CDR3 is TGCAGTGCTAGAGGAGGACTATTCGTCAGTGAGCAGTTCTTC.

The V gene is TRBV5-6, the J gene TRBJ1-1, with TRBD1 identical over 9 bases. The germline V gene encodes CDR1 SGHDT and CDR2 YYEEEE. The V segment lost 4 bases and the J segment 11 bases; nucleotides outside the gene matches: 6. This CDR3 is 12 amino acids long. CDR3 sequence: CASSPGTGRAFF. The DNA for the CDR3 is TGTGCCAGCAGCCCTGGGACAGGGAGGGCTTTCTTT.

There are a few counts of this clonotype. This chain links TRBV5-1 with TRBJ1-5; tentative D call: TRBD1 (5 bases). CDR3 length equals 15 residues. V was trimmed by 0 bases and J by 6 bases, leaving 13 bases between them. Germline CDR1 and CDR2: SGHRS and YFSETQ. The CDR3 DNA sequence: TGCGCCAGCAGCTTGGGGGACGGGCCAGGTCAGCCCCAGCATTTT. Its protein product is CASSLGDGPGQPQHF.

This clonotype was seen repeatedly, ten times or more. This chain uses TRBV7-9 with TRBJ1-1; D is perhaps TRBD1 (5 bases). V was shortened by 5 bases and J by 1 base, with 8 bases between the two germline ends. Germline CDR1 reads SEHNR; CDR2 reads FQNEAQ (reference sequence). The CDR3 consists of 13 residues. CDR3 nucleotides: TGTGCCAGCAGCCACACAGGGAACACTGAAGCTTTCTTT. Its protein product is CASSHTGNTEAFF. The whole variable domain, remainder taken from reference TRBV7-9 and TRBJ1-1, is DTGVSQNPRHKITKRGQNVTFRCDPISEHNRLYWYRQTLGQGPEFLTYFQNEAQLEKSRLLSDRFSAERPKGSFSTLEIQRTEQGDSAMYLCASSHTGNTEAFFGQGTRLTVV.

The genes are TRBV12-3 or TRBV12-4 and TRBJ1-4; 8 nucleotides align to TRBD1. V was clipped by 4 bases and J by 4 bases; unmatched bases: 8. The CDR3 covers 16 residues. The CDR3 DNA sequence: TGTGCCAGCAGTTCCACGGACAGGGATGGTAATGAAAAACTGTTTTTT. Its protein product is CASSSTDRDGNEKLFF.

The rearrangement joins TRBV14 to TRBJ2-3, with 8 nucleotides matching TRBD2. The V segment lost 0 bases and the J segment 3 bases; nucleotides outside the gene matches: 11. This CDR3 is 18 amino acids long. Germline-derived CDR1 and CDR2 are SGHDN and FVKESK. Here the CDR3 reads CASSQDFFGRGMTDTQYF. The DNA of the CDR3 is TGTGCCAGCAGCCAAGATTTCTTCGGGAGGGGGATGACAGATACGCAGTATTTT.

With regard to this clonotype: Lacking the conserved final phenylalanine or tryptophan, this CDR3 likely reflects a read error. V gene TRBV4-1 combines with J gene TRBJ1-2, with 10 bases fitting TRBD1. This CDR3 is built from 16 residues. J was trimmed by 5 bases and V by 6 bases; bases with no gene match: 12. Germline values: CDR1 MGHRA, CDR2 YSYEKL. The CDR3 region is CASSRSGQGRGYGYTL. CDR3 nucleotide sequence: TGCGCCAGCAGTCGCTCGGGACAGGGGCGAGGGTATGGCTACACCTTA.

This clonotype was observed a few times. The chain links TRBV20-1 to TRBJ2-3; TRBD2 aligns across 7 bases. The CDR3 is made up of 15 amino acids. Looked up from germline, CDR1 is DFQATT and CDR2 is SNEGSKA (reference sequence). V lost 6 bases, J lost 1 base, and 10 bases stayed unmatched. CDR3 bases: TGCAGTGCCGAATCCTGGGGAGGGCGCACAGATACGCAGTATTTT. It is translated as CSAESWGGRTDTQYF.

The chain joins TRBV7-6 to TRBJ1-4, with D perhaps matching TRBD1 (6 bases). The length of the CDR3 is 16 residues. Germline loops: CDR1 SGHVS, CDR2 FNYEAQ. Trimming removed 0 bases at V and 6 bases at J, with 14 bases between. The CDR3 DNA reads TGTGCCAGCAGCTTAGCGTCGGGGGGCGCTGATGAAAAACTGTTTTTT. This encodes CASSLASGGADEKLFF.

The chain couples TRBV29-1 to TRBJ1-1; possible D gene TRBD1, 6 bases. The CDR3 sequence is 15 residues long. Germline V gene sequence: CDR1 SQVTM, CDR2 ANQGSEA. The V end was cut by 3 bases, the J end by 1 base, with 15 bases between. Here the CDR3 DNA reads TGCAGCGTTGAGGGGGGCAACCAATCGAACACTGAAGCTTTCTTT. Translated, it gives CSVEGGNQSNTEAFF.

The chain has TRBV11-2 and TRBJ2-3; 7 bases line up with TRBD2. The germline V gene encodes CDR1 SGHAT and CDR2 FQNNGV. This CDR3 is built from 14 residues. Trimming cost V 2 bases and J 4 bases; bases outside gene matches: 3. CDR3 residues: CASSLTLAADTQYF. In DNA, the CDR3 is TGTGCCAGCAGCTTAACCCTAGCGGCAGATACGCAGTATTTT.

The V and J genes are TRBV20-1 and TRBJ2-4; possible D gene TRBD1, 5 bases. CDR3 length: 15 amino acids. CDR1 DFQATT and CDR2 SNEGSKA come from the germline V gene (reference sequence). Trimming removed 3 bases at V and 3 bases at J, with 15 bases between. The CDR3: CSARSDRVSKNIQYF. DNA of the CDR3: TGCAGTGCTAGGAGCGACAGAGTGAGCAAAAACATTCAGTACTTC.

This clonotype was seen only a few times. The V call is TRBV2, the J call TRBJ2-7; unclear D gene. Germline values: CDR1 SNHLY, CDR2 FYNNEI. V lost 7 bases and J lost 0, with 10 bases in between. The CDR3 has 13 residues. The CDR3 DNA sequence: TGTGCCAGCATCGAGAGCAACTCCTACGAGCAGTACTTC. Encoded protein: CASIESNSYEQYF.

Only a few counts were recorded for this clonotype. V and J are TRBV7-2 and TRBJ2-3; 9 bases map to TRBD2. The CDR3 length is 20 residues. J was trimmed by 2 bases and V by 4 bases; bases with no gene match: 19. CDR1 and CDR2 from the germline V gene are SGHTA and FQGNSA. The CDR3 loop is CASSSSFPGLADHFTDTQYF. Here the CDR3 DNA reads TGTGCCAGCAGCTCTAGCTTCCCGGGACTAGCAGACCACTTCACAGATACGCAGTATTTT.